One sample yielded the 17 T cell receptor beta chains listed below, sequenced in a study of beta chain features in type 1 diabetes (dated by TCRdb to 2016 to 2019). Beyond this particular receptor, the publication reports: In all four CD4+ subsets, TCRB CDR3 length was moderately but significantly shorter in type 1 diabetes patients.

The library was produced with the immunoSEQ multiplex PCR assay. The entire amount of isolated RNA was reverse transcribed using the High Capacity cDNA Reverse Transcription Kit, so the sequenced TCRB transcripts were expressed ones. TCRdb retrieved this table from immuneACCESS and kept in-frame rearrangements only. Not all clones are present; in checked studies, unresolved V genes account for under half, and no reason is known for the remainder. A total of 100,000 to 150,000 clones appear in this sample, around 10% of them only once. The ten largest make up roughly 0.75% of the sample. Their specific antigens are unknown. Specimen: central memory CD4+ T cells from blood. Receptors were obtained from a man aged 25 to 40 with type 1 diabetes.

The V gene is TRBV29-1, the J gene TRBJ1-5, with D perhaps TRBD1 (6 bases). CDR3 length: 15 residues. Germline CDR1 is SQVTM and CDR2 is ANQGSEA. Trimming took off 5 bases at V and 0 bases at J, with 14 bases between the two ends. The CDR3 here is CSVTDSSYSNQPQHF. The DNA of the CDR3 is TGCAGCGTTACGGACAGTAGCTATAGCAATCAGCCCCAGCATTTT.

This clone was counted a few times. The chain is built from TRBV23-1 and TRBJ1-5; D gene ambiguous. TRBV23-1 belongs to the ORF category, with a function that is uncertain. The CDR3 loop spans 17 amino acids. The germline V and J ends were trimmed by 0 bases and 5 bases, with 17 bases remaining between them. The CDR3 is CASSQSPTDNSYQPQHF. Written as DNA, the CDR3 is TGCGCCAGCAGTCAATCCCCCACAGATAATTCTTATCAGCCCCAGCATTTT.

The chain couples TRBV11-3 to TRBJ2-5; 7 bases match TRBD1. V shed 5 bases, J shed 0 bases, and the junction held 6 bases outside the gene matches. Germline loops: CDR1 SGHNT, CDR2 YENEEA. The CDR3 contains 15 residues. The CDR3 reads CASSQDGTDQETQYF. For the CDR3, the DNA is TGTGCCAGCAGCCAAGACGGGACAGACCAAGAGACCCAGTACTTC.

The J gene is TRBJ2-7, the V gene TRBV27; tentatively, D is TRBD2 (6 bases). CDR3 size: 14 residues. Germline values: CDR1 MNHEY, CDR2 SMNVEV (reference sequence). V lost 3 bases and J 4 bases, leaving 13 bases between the germline ends. The CDR3 sequence is CASSFGGAKYEQYF. In DNA form, the CDR3 reads TGTGCCAGCAGTTTCGGAGGGGCAAAGTACGAGCAGTACTTC.

This clone showed up many times. The chain is built from TRBV4-2 and TRBJ2-3; TRBD2 agrees at 7 bases. V was pared by 3 bases and J by 0 bases, with 6 bases of the junction left unmatched. Per germline, CDR1 LGHNA and CDR2 YNFKEQ. The CDR3 contains 16 residues. The chain's CDR3 is CASSHPSSGSTDTQYF. CDR3 in DNA: TGTGCCAGCAGCCACCCCTCTAGCGGTAGCACAGATACGCAGTATTTT.

V is TRBV7-3 and J is TRBJ2-1, with TRBD2 matching over 10 bases. V shed 2 bases, J shed 4 bases, and the junction held 14 bases outside the gene matches. CDR3 size: 19 residues. Germline V lookup: CDR1 SGHTA, CDR2 FQGTGA. CDR3 in amino acids: CASSLEGSGGLYEYNEQFF. Here the CDR3 DNA reads TGTGCCAGCAGCTTAGAGGGTAGCGGGGGGCTCTATGAATACAATGAGCAGTTCTTC.

This chain connects TRBV19 to TRBJ2-6; D uncertain. CDR3 length: 15 amino acids. V was clipped by 5 bases and J by 2 bases, with 10 bases between them. Germline CDR1 LNHDA, CDR2 SQIVND (reference sequence). The CDR3 sequence is CASSSRLPGANVLTF. For the CDR3, the DNA is TGTGCCAGTAGTTCGAGGTTACCTGGGGCCAACGTCCTGACTTTC.

Only a few counts were recorded for this clone. Compared with germline, one end of the junction differs, possibly owing to a read error. The genes are TRBV5-6 and TRBJ2-7, with TRBD1 matching over 9 bases. Germline CDR1 SGHDT, CDR2 YYEEEE. This CDR3 is 12 amino acids long. As DNA, the CDR3 is TGTGCCAGCAGCTTGGCCCGGGACAGGGCTGACTTC. It is translated as CASSLARDRADF. The whole variable domain, filled in from reference TRBV5-6 and TRBJ2-7, reads DAGVTQSPTHLIKTRGQQVTLRCSPKSGHDTVSWYQQALGQGPQFIFQYYEEEERQRGNFPDRFSGHQFPNYSSELNVNALLLGDSALYLCASSLARDRADFGPGTRLTVT.

In its sample, this clone was seen a few times. The chain uses TRBV11-2 and TRBJ1-4; D remains ambiguous. The V gene lost 4 bases and the J gene lost 4 bases, with 16 bases spanning the gap. CDR1 and CDR2 (germline): SGHAT, FQNNGV. This CDR3 region has 16 residues. The CDR3 DNA sequence: TGTGCCAGCAGCTCCATAGCCGGGGTAGTTAATGAAAAACTGTTTTTT. This gives the protein CASSSIAGVVNEKLFF.

The V and J genes are TRBV6-6 and TRBJ1-1; D call uncertain. V dropped 10 bases and J dropped 1 base, with 19 bases sitting between them. CDR1 MNHNY and CDR2 SVGAGI come from the germline V gene (reference sequence). This CDR3 is built from 15 residues. CDR3: CATQAQGSRNTEAFF. The CDR3 DNA reads as TGTGCCACCCAGGCTCAAGGCAGTAGGAACACTGAAGCTTTCTTT.

The V call is TRBV7-9, the J call TRBJ1-5; D is unresolved. CDR3 length equals 15 residues. CDR1 and CDR2 (germline): SEHNR, FQNEAQ (reference sequence). V was cut by 3 bases and J by 2 bases, with 11 bases left in between. The CDR3 DNA sequence: TGTGCCAGCAGCTTTGGAGCACTTCGCAATCAGCCCCAGCATTTT. It specifies CASSFGALRNQPQHF.

This clone was seen only a few times. The chain links TRBV6-5 to TRBJ2-4; 7 bases align to TRBD1. There are 14 residues in the CDR3. Trimming cost V 5 bases and J 7 bases; bases outside gene matches: 8. CDR1 and CDR2 (germline): MNHEY, SVGAGI. For the CDR3, the DNA is TGTGCCAGCAGTGCCCCCGGACAGGCGAACATTCAGTACTTC. Amino acid sequence: CASSAPGQANIQYF.

The rearrangement links TRBV5-1 to TRBJ2-2; possibly TRBD1 for D (6 bases). The CDR3 has 17 residues. V was trimmed by 0 bases and J by 6 bases, leaving 18 bases between them. The V gene's germline CDR1 is SGHRS and CDR2 YFSETQ. The CDR3 DNA reads TGCGCCAGCAGCTTGGAACCCAGGACAGTAGGCGCCGGGGAGCTGTTTTTT. This encodes CASSLEPRTVGAGELFF.

In its sample, this clone was seen a few times. This chain joins TRBV5-1 and TRBJ2-2, with 7 bases that match TRBD1. CDR1 is SGHRS, CDR2 YFSETQ, per germline. V gave up 2 bases and J gave up 0 bases; unmatched junction bases: 4. The CDR3 totals 16 residues. The CDR3 here is CASSFKTGTNTGELFF. The CDR3 bases are TGCGCCAGCAGCTTTAAGACAGGGACGAACACCGGGGAGCTGTTTTTT.

This chain connects TRBV5-6 to TRBJ1-1; 7 positions agree with TRBD1. The CDR3 extends over 15 amino acids. Germline CDR1 reads SGHDT; CDR2 reads YYEEEE. V gave up 6 bases and J gave up 4 bases; unmatched junction bases: 12. CDR3 region: CASIARRDSGTEAFF. DNA of the CDR3: TGTGCCAGCATCGCGAGAAGGGACAGTGGCACTGAAGCTTTCTTT.

J is TRBJ1-2 and V is TRBV5-6; 8 nucleotides agree with TRBD1. Germline trimming cut 3 bases from V and 7 bases from J; bases unmatched to any gene: 8. Germline-derived CDR1 and CDR2 are SGHDT and YYEEEE. The CDR3 length is 14 residues. CDR3: CASSSTGTGRGYTF. The CDR3 coding sequence is TGTGCCAGCAGCTCAACCGGGACAGGCCGTGGCTACACCTTC.

This clone was found a few times. The chain couples TRBV28 to TRBJ1-2, with a possible D match to TRBD1 (6 bases). V was pared by 2 bases and J by 5 bases, with 6 bases between. The germline CDR1 and CDR2 sequences are MDHEN and SYDVKM. This CDR3 is 12 amino acids long. The CDR3 sequence is CASSLRGYGYTF. CDR3 nucleotide sequence: TGTGCCAGCAGTTTAAGGGGGTATGGCTACACCTTC.